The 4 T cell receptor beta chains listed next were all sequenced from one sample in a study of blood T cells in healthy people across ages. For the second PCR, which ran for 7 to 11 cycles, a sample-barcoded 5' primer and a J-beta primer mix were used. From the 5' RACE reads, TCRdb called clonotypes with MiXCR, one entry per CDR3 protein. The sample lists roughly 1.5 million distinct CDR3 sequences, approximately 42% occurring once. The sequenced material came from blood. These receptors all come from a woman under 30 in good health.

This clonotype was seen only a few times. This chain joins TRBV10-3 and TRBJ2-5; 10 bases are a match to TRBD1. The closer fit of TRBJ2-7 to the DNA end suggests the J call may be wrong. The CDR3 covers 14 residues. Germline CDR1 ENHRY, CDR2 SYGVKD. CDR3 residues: CAISEAGTGVEQYF. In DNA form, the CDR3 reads TGTGCCATCAGTGAGGCAGGGACAGGGGTCGAGCAGTACTTC.

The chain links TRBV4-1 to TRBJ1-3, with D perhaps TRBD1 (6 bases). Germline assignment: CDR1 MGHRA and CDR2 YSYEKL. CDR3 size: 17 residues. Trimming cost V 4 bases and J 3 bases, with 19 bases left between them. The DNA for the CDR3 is TGCGCCAGCAGCCCCGGTCAACAGGGAAAGAATGGAAACACCATATATTTT. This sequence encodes CASSPGQQGKNGNTIYF.

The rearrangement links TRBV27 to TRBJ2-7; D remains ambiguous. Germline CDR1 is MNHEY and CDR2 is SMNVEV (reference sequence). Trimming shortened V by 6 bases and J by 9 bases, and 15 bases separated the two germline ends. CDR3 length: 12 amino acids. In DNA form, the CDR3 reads TGTGCCAGCAGAGACTCAGGTTTAGGGCAGTACTTC. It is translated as CASRDSGLGQYF.

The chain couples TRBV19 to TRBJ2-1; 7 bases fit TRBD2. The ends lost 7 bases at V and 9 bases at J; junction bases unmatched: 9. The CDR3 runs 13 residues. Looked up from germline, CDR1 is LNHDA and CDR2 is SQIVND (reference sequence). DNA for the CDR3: TGTGCCAGTATGGGCGGGAGAGTCAGTGAGCAGTTCTTC. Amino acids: CASMGGRVSEQFF.